This T cell receptor beta chain comes out of a study of spatial heterogeneity in lung cancer. Looking at the study overall: More than eight raw reads, on average, carried each unique TCR and UMI combination.

Germline values: CDR1 GTSNPN, CDR2 SVGIG (reference sequence). The CDR3 length is 13 residues. The V and J ends lost 3 bases and 5 bases, in that order; junction bases with no gene match: 6. The time point was: sample taken at primary tumor resection. Samples were obtained from 65 to 80 donors, all untreated early-stage non-small cell lung cancer patients. Sequencing of whole RNA from tumor, nontumor lung or frozen PBMC involved no sorting. This clonotype came up many times. The study tagged each TCR cDNA molecule with a unique molecular identifier. In TCRdb, the 5' RACE reads were re-called with MiXCR into one record per CDR3 protein. The table has about 42,000 distinct CDR3 sequences, 6.8% seen once.

The clonotype comes from a female donor with early-stage non-small cell lung cancer. This specimen consisted of PBMCs, obtained at surgery. V is TRBV30 and J is TRBJ2-7; 8 positions agree with TRBD2. The chain's CDR3 is CAWRPPGGHEQYF. In nucleotides, the CDR3 is TGTGCCTGGAGGCCCCCGGGGGGGCACGAGCAGTACTTC.